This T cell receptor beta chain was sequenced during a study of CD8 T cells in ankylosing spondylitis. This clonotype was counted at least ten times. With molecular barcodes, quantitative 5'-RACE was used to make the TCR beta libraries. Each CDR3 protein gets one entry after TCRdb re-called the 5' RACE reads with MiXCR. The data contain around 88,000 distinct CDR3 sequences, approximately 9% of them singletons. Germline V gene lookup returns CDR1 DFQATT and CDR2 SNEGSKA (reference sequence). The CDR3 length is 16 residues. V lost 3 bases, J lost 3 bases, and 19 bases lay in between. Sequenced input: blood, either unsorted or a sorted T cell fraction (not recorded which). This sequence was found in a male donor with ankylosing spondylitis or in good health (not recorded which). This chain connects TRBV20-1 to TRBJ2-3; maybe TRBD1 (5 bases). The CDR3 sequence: CSASRGTGIGTDTQYF. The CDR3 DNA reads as TGCAGTGCTAGTAGGGGAACAGGAATCGGGACAGATACGCAGTATTTT.